These 7 T cell receptor beta chains came from one sample sequenced in a study of blood T cell repertoires in COVID-19. TCRdb keeps only in-frame clones here, not all; method: immunoSEQ multiplex PCR. This sample has about 380,000 clones, with 88% found just once. The sequenced sample was PBMCs or T cells enriched from blood (not recorded which). These receptors came from a woman between 18 and 30 years old who had recovered from COVID-19.

This clone was counted a few times. The V gene is TRBV11-2, the J gene TRBJ1-1; 7 nucleotides line up with TRBD1. The CDR3 runs 14 residues. J was trimmed by 1 base and V by 5 bases; bases with no gene match: 4. Germline V gene sequence: CDR1 SGHAT, CDR2 FQNNGV. CDR3 in amino acids: CASSPGQENTEAFF. CDR3 nucleotides: TGTGCCAGCAGCCCTGGACAGGAGAACACTGAAGCTTTCTTT.

This chain uses TRBV11-3 with TRBJ2-5; 9 nucleotides agree with TRBD1. V gave up 5 bases and J gave up 5 bases; unmatched junction bases: 6. This CDR3 has 14 amino acids. From germline, CDR1 is SGHNT and CDR2 YENEEA. The CDR3 sequence: CASSPDRGSETQYF. CDR3 in DNA: TGTGCCAGCAGCCCGGACAGGGGTAGCGAGACCCAGTACTTC. Variable domain in full (rest from reference TRBV11-3 and TRBJ2-5): EAGVVQSPRYKIIEKKQPVAFWCNPISGHNTLYWYLQNLGQGPELLIRYENEEAVDDSQLPKDRFSAERLKGVDSTLKIQPAELGDSAVYLCASSPDRGSETQYFGPGTRLLVL.

The rearrangement links TRBV13 to TRBJ2-7; perhaps TRBD2 as D (5 bases). The ends were cut back, 3 bases at V and 1 base at J, with 10 bases in the middle. CDR3 length: 14 amino acids. Germline CDR1 reads PRHDT; CDR2 reads FYEKMQ (reference sequence). CDR3 amino acids: CASSFGGLSYEQYF. The CDR3 DNA is TGTGCCAGCAGCTTCGGCGGGTTGTCCTACGAGCAGTACTTC.

This clone has only a few counts. The chain joins TRBV6-1 to TRBJ2-7; tentatively, D is TRBD1 (5 bases). CDR1 is MNHNS, CDR2 SASEGT, per germline. The CDR3 is 15 residues long. V was pared by 1 base and J by 1 base, with 11 bases between. CDR3 in DNA: TGTGCCAGCAGTGAAGTTCAGGGTGCGTCCTACGAGCAGTACTTC. Encoded protein: CASSEVQGASYEQYF.

The chain uses TRBV5-5 and TRBJ2-7, with 9 bases that match TRBD1. CDR1 SGHKS and CDR2 YYEKEE come from the germline V gene (reference sequence). CDR3 length equals 14 residues. The V and J ends lost 2 bases and 4 bases, in that order; junction bases with no gene match: 4. The CDR3 DNA sequence: TGTGCCAGCAGCTTTGACAGGGGGAGGTACGAGCAGTACTTC. Protein sequence: CASSFDRGRYEQYF.

V and J are TRBV24-1 and TRBJ2-3, with D perhaps TRBD2 (5 bases). Germline CDR1 reads KGHDR; CDR2 reads SFDVKD. V lost 5 bases and J 2 bases, leaving 16 bases between the germline ends. The CDR3 totals 16 residues. The CDR3 is CATSGHEGLNTDTQYF. Here the CDR3 DNA reads TGTGCCACCAGTGGCCATGAAGGACTTAACACAGATACGCAGTATTTT.

This sequence joins TRBV18 and TRBJ1-3; TRBD1 is a possible D gene (6 bases). CDR3 length: 13 amino acids. Trimming stripped 3 bases from V and 5 bases from J, with 8 bases between. The germline CDR1 and CDR2 sequences are KGHSH and LQKENI. The CDR3 sequence: CASSPGQRNTIYF. In DNA, the CDR3 is TGTGCCAGCTCACCCGGACAGAGAAACACCATATATTTT. Full variable domain (missing parts from reference TRBV18 and TRBJ1-3): NAGVMQNPRHLVRRRGQEARLRCSPMKGHSHVYWYRQLPEEGLKFMVYLQKENIIDESGMPKERFSAEFPKEGPSILRIQQVVRGDSAAYFCASSPGQRNTIYFGEGSWLTVV.